This T cell receptor (beta chain) came from a study of T cells after posttransplantation cyclophosphamide. A marrow graft followed busulfan-fludarabine conditioning, with cyclophosphamide on days +3 and +4. This clone was observed a few times. Trimming took 4 bases from V and 7 from J; bases not matched to a gene: 8. CDR1 and CDR2 from the germline V gene are SGHRS and YFSETQ. The length of the CDR3 is 15 residues. Clones were sequenced by immunoSEQ multiplex PCR, and TCRdb holds only the in-frame ones, with some missing. The sample contains 15,000 to 20,000 clones, approximately 90% of which appear only once.

The specimen was CD4+ T cells sorted from blood, collected after allogeneic stem cell transplant with posttransplant cyclophosphamide. This receptor was taken from a male patient in his sixties who received an allogeneic stem cell transplant from a related donor and was CMV-positive. These T cells may partly come from the graft donor. The chain employs TRBV5-1 and TRBJ2-1; TRBD2 matches 10 bases. In DNA, the CDR3 is TGCGCCAGCAGCCTTAGCGGGGGGCAAACTAATGAGCAGTTCTTC. Protein: CASSLSGGQTNEQFF.